This TCR beta chain was captured in a study of cytotoxic CD8 clonotypes in ibrutinib-treated CLL. As for this clone: The antigen is undetermined.

General study points: Clonality showed a rise at ibrutinib response that reversed toward baseline at progression.

CDR3 length equals 16 residues. Per the germline V gene, CDR1 is MGHRA and CDR2 is YSYEKL. V shed 0 bases and J shed 2 bases, with 13 bases lying between them. Depth targeted 1 in 200,000 to 1 in 1 million T cells, averaging roughly 9.7x coverage per clonotype. Profiling relied on immunoSEQ multiplex PCR, and the TCRdb table lists in-frame clones only, not all of them. The sample holds about 300,000 clones; over 60% are singletons and the top ten take approximately 6%. The specimen was PBMCs, collected after 36 months of ibrutinib treatment. The receptor comes from a human donor with chronic lymphocytic leukemia. The chain links TRBV4-1 to TRBJ1-2, with D possibly matching TRBD1 (5 bases). DNA of the CDR3: TGCGCCAGCAGCCAAGACTCGGGACTCCCGAACTATGGCTACACCTTC. Amino acid sequence: CASSQDSGLPNYGYTF.